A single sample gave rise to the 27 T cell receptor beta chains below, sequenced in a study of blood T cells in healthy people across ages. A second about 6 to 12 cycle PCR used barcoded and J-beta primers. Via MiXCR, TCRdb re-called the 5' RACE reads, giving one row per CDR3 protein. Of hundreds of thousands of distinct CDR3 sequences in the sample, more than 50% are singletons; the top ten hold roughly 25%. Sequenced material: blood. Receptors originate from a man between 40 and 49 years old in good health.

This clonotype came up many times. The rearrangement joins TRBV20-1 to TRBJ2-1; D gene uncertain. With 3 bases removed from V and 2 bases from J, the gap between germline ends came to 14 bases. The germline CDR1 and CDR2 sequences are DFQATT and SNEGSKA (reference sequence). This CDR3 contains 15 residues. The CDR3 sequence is CSARDPSGTYNEQFF. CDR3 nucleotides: TGCAGTGCTAGGGACCCCTCCGGCACCTACAATGAGCAGTTCTTC.

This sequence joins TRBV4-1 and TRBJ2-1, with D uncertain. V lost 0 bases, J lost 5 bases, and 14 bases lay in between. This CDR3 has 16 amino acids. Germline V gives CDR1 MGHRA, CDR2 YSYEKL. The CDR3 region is CASSQDWASLDNEQFF. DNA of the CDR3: TGCGCCAGCAGCCAAGACTGGGCTAGTTTGGACAATGAGCAGTTCTTC.

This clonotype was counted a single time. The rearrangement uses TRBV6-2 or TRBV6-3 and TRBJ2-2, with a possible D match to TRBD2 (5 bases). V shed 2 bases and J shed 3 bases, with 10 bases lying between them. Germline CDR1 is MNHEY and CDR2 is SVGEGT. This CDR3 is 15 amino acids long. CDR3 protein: CASSYRRFDTGELFF. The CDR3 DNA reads TGTGCCAGCAGTTACAGGAGGTTCGACACCGGGGAGCTGTTTTTT.

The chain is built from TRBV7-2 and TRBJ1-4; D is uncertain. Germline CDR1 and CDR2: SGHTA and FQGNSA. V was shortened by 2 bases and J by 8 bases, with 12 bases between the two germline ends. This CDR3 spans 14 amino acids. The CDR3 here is CASSLTFLAEKLFF. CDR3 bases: TGTGCCAGCAGCTTAACATTTCTCGCGGAAAAACTGTTTTTT.

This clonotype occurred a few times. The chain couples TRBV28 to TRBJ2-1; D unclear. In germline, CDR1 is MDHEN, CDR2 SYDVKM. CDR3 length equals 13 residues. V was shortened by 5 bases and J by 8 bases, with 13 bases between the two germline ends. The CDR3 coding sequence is TGTGCCAGCAGTGTTCCGGGTAGTGATGAGCAGTTCTTC. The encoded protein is CASSVPGSDEQFF.

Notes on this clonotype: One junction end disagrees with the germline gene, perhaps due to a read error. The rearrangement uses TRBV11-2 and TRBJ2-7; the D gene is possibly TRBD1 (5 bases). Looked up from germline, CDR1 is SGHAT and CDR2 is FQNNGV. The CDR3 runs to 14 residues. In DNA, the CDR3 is TGTGCCGGCAGCGTTAGACAGCGCTCCTACGAGCAGTACTTC. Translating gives CAGSVRQRSYEQYF.

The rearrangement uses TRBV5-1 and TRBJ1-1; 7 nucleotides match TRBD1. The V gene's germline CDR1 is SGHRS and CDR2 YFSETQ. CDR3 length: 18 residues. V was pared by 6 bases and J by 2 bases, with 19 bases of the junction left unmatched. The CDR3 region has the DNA TGCGCCAGCATCCCACAACCAGGGGGGGGCCGTTATAACACTGAAGCTTTCTTT. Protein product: CASIPQPGGGRYNTEAFF.

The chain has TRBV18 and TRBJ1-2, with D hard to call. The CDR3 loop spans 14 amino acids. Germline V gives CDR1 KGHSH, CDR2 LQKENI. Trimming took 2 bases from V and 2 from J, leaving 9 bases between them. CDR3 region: CASSPGSDNYGYTF. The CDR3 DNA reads TGTGCCAGCTCACCAGGCTCGGACAACTATGGCTACACCTTC. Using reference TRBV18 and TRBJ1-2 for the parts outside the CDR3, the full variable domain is NAGVMQNPRHLVRRRGQEARLRCSPMKGHSHVYWYRQLPEEGLKFMVYLQKENIIDESGMPKERFSAEFPKEGPSILRIQQVVRGDSAAYFCASSPGSDNYGYTFGSGTRLTVV.

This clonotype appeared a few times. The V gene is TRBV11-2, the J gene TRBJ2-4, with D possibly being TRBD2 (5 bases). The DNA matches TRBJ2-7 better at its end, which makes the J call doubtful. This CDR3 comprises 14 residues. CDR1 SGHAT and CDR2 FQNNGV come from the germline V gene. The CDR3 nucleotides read TGTGCCAGCAGCTTAGTCGTCGTCGAGGGCGAGCAGTACTTC. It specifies CASSLVVVEGEQYF.

The CDR3 reads CATSRDFDGFSYEQYF. For the CDR3, the DNA is TGTGCCACCAGCAGAGATTTCGACGGTTTCTCCTACGAGCAGTACTTC. The chain joins TRBV15 to TRBJ2-7; D uncertain. The germline CDR1 and CDR2 sequences are LNHNV and YYDKDF (reference sequence). V shed 0 bases and J shed 0 bases, with 12 bases lying between them. This CDR3 has 16 residues.

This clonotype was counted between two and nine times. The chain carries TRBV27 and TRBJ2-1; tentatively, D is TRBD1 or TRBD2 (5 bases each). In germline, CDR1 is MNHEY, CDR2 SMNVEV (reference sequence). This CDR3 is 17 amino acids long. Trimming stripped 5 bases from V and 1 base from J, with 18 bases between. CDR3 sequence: CASSLPLAGGSYNEQFF. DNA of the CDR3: TGTGCCAGCAGTCTCCCGTTAGCTGGGGGATCCTACAATGAGCAGTTCTTC.

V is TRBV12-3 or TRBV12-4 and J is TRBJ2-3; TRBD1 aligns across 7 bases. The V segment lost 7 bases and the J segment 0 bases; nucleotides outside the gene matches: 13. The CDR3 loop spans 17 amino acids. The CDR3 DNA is TGTGCCAGCACCCTACGACAGGGACAATCTAGCACAGATACGCAGTATTTT. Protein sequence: CASTLRQGQSSTDTQYF.

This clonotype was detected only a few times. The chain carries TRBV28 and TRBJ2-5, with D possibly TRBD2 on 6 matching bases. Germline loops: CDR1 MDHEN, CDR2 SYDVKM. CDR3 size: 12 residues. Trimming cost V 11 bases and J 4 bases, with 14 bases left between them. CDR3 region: CAATGVGETQYF. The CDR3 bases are TGTGCCGCAACGGGGGTTGGAGAGACCCAGTACTTC.

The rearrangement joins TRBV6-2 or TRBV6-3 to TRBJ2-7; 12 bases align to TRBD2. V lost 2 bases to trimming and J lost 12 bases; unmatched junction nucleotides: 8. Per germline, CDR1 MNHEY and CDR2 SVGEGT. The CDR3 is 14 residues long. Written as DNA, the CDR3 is TGTGCCAGCAGTTACGAATCGGGACTAGCGGGCGCGTACTTC. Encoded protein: CASSYESGLAGAYF.

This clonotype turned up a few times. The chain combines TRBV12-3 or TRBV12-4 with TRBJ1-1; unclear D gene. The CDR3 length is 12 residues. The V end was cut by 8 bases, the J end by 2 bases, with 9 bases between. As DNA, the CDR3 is TGTGCCAGCGAAGCCGGAAACACTGAAGCTTTCTTT. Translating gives CASEAGNTEAFF.

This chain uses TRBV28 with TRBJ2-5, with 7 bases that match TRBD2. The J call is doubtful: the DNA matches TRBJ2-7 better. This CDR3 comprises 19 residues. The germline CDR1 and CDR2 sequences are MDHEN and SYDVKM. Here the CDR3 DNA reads TGTGCCAGCAGTTTTATTGCGGGAGCAGAGAGGTTCGACGGCTACGAGCAGTACTTC. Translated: CASSFIAGAERFDGYEQYF.

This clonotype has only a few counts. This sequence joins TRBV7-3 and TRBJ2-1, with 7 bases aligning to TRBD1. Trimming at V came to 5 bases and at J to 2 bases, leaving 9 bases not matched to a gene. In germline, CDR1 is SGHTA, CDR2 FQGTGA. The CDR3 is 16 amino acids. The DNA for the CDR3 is TGTGCCAGCAGCCGACAAACCGGGACAGCCTACAATGAGCAGTTCTTC. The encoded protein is CASSRQTGTAYNEQFF.

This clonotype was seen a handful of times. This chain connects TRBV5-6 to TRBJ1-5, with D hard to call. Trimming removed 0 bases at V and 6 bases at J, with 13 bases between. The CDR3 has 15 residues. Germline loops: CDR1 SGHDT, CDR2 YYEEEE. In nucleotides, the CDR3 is TGTGCCAGCAGCTTGGGGGGAGGCTACGCTCAGCCCCAGCATTTT. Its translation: CASSLGGGYAQPQHF. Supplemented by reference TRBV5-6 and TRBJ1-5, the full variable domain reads DAGVTQSPTHLIKTRGQQVTLRCSPKSGHDTVSWYQQALGQGPQFIFQYYEEEERQRGNFPDRFSGHQFPNYSSELNVNALLLGDSALYLCASSLGGGYAQPQHFGDGTRLSIL.

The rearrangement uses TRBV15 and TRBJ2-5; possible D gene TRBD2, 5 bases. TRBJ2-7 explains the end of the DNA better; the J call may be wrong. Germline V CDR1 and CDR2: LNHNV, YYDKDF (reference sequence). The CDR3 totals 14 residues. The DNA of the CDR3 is TGTGCCACCAGCAGAGTGGCGCGGGCAAGCGAGCAGTACTTC. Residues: CATSRVARASEQYF.

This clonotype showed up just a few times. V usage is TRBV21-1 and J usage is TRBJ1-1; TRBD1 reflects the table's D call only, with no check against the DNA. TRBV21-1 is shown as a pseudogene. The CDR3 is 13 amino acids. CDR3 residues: CASSNRANTEAFF. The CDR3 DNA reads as TGTGCCAGCAGCAACAGGGCGAACACTGAAGCTTTCTTT.

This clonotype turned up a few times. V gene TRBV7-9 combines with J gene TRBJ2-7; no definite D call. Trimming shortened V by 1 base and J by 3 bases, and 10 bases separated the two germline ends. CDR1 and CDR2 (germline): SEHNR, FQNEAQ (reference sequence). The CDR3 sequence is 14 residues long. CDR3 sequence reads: CASSLGPGDYEQYF. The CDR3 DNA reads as TGTGCCAGCAGCTTAGGTCCAGGAGACTACGAGCAGTACTTC.

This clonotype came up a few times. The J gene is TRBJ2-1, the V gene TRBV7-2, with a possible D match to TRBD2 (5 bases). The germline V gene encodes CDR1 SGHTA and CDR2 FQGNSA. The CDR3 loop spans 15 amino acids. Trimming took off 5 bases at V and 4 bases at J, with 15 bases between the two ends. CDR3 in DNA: TGTGCCAGCAGCGCAGGACTCCCAGCTTACAATGAGCAGTTCTTC. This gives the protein CASSAGLPAYNEQFF.

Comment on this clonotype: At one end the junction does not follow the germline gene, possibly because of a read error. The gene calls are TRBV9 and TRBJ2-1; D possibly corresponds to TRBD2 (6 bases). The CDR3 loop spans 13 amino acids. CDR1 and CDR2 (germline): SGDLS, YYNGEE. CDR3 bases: TGTGCCAGTAGCGGTCATCTGGTGGACGAGCAGTTCTTC. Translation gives CASSGHLVDEQFF.

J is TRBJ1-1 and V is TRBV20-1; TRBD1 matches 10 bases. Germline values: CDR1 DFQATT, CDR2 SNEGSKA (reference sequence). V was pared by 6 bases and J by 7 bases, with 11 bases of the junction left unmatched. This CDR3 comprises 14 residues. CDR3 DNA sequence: TGCAGTGCCCAAAGGGACAGGGGTACCGGTGAAGCTTTCTTT. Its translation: CSAQRDRGTGEAFF.

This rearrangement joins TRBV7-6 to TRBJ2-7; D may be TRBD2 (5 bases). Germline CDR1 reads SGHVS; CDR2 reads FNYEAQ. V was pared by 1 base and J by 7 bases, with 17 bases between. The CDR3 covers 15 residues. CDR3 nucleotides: TGTGCCAGCAGCTTAGGGTCACGGGGTGGTGGTGAGCAGTACTTC. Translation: CASSLGSRGGGEQYF.

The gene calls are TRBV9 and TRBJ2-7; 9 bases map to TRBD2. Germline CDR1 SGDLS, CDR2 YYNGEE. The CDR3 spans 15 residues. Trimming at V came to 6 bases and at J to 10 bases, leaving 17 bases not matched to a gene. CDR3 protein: CASTGGGAIDETQYF. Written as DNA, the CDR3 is TGTGCCAGCACGGGCGGGGGGGCAATTGATGAGACTCAGTACTTC.

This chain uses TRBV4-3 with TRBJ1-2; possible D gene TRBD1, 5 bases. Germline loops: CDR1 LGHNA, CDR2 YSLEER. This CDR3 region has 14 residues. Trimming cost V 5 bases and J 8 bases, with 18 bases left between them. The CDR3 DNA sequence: TGCGCCAGCAGCAAAAATCCGGGAGGGGAAGGCTACACCTTC. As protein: CASSKNPGGEGYTF.